These 10 T cell receptor beta chains were all obtained from the same sample, sequenced in a study of blood T cell repertoires in COVID-19. The data were produced by immunoSEQ multiplex PCR, yet TCRdb's version contains in-frame clones alone and is incomplete. The table includes under 300,000 clones, about 86% detected once. The sample taken for sequencing was peripheral blood. These receptors originate from a woman of 80 years or more with acute or convalescent COVID-19.

As concerns this clone: Other nucleotide sequences from this sample produce the same CDR3. The chain is built from TRBV5-6 and TRBJ2-2; 7 bases match TRBD1. Trimming at V came to 3 bases and at J to 2 bases, leaving 4 bases not matched to a gene. Germline V CDR1 and CDR2: SGHDT, YYEEEE. The CDR3 has 15 residues. The CDR3 region has the DNA TGTGCCAGCAGCTCCGGGACAGCCAACACCGGGGAGCTGTTTTTT. Translation gives CASSSGTANTGELFF.

This chain connects TRBV27 to TRBJ2-5; TRBD1 matches at 8 bases. The germline CDR1 and CDR2 sequences are MNHEY and SMNVEV (reference sequence). V lost 6 bases, J lost 7 bases, and 13 bases stayed unmatched. This CDR3 is 15 amino acids long. Written as DNA, the CDR3 is TGTGCCAGCAGCCGTGACAGGGGATTCCCCGGGACCCAGTACTTC. Translating it yields CASSRDRGFPGTQYF.

The V and J genes are TRBV30 and TRBJ2-3; perhaps TRBD1 as D (6 bases). CDR1 and CDR2 from the germline V gene are GTSNPN and SVGIG (reference sequence). Trimming took 2 bases from V and 6 from J, leaving 15 bases between them. This CDR3 has 14 residues. CDR3 nucleotides: TGTGCCTGGAGTCCCAGGACAGTGGGGGATACGCAGTATTTT. It specifies CAWSPRTVGDTQYF.

The rearrangement uses TRBV14 and TRBJ2-7; tentatively, D is TRBD2 (6 bases). Germline CDR1 is SGHDN and CDR2 is FVKESK. Trimming removed 1 base at V and 2 bases at J, with 15 bases between. CDR3 size: 16 residues. The CDR3 reads CASSQGGGRGTYEQYF. The CDR3 DNA reads as TGTGCCAGCAGCCAAGGAGGTGGGCGGGGCACCTACGAGCAGTACTTC.

The table lists this clone with a few counts. The rearrangement joins TRBV2 to TRBJ1-5; 12 nucleotides line up with TRBD1. The trim removed 6 bases at V and 1 base at J, leaving 13 bases unmatched. Germline V gives CDR1 SNHLY, CDR2 FYNNEI. This CDR3 contains 19 residues. The CDR3 coding sequence is TGTGCCAGCAGCACCGGGACAGGGGGCGTAAATAGGAGCAATCAGCCCCAGCATTTT. Protein product: CASSTGTGGVNRSNQPQHF. Full variable domain (outside the CDR3, taken from reference TRBV2 and TRBJ1-5): EPEVTQTPSHQVTQMGQEVILRCVPISNHLYFYWYRQILGQKVEFLVSFYNNEISEKSEIFDDQFSVERPDGSNFTLKIRSTKLEDSAMYFCASSTGTGGVNRSNQPQHFGDGTRLSIL.

This clone was counted at least ten times. The rearrangement links TRBV6-2 or TRBV6-3 to TRBJ1-6; possible D gene TRBD1, 6 bases. The CDR3 length is 14 residues. Per germline, CDR1 MNHEY and CDR2 SVGEGT. Trimming stripped 2 bases from V and 8 bases from J, with 10 bases between. The CDR3 loop reads CASSYKGVDSPLHF. CDR3 DNA sequence: TGTGCCAGCAGTTACAAGGGGGTCGATTCACCCCTCCACTTT.

The V and J genes are TRBV7-3 and TRBJ1-1; no firm D call. The CDR3 totals 13 residues. In germline, CDR1 is SGHTA, CDR2 FQGTGA. The V gene lost 5 bases and the J gene lost 1 base, with 8 bases spanning the gap. In DNA form, the CDR3 reads TGTGCCAGCAGCCCCCAAGCGAACACTGAAGCTTTCTTT. It specifies CASSPQANTEAFF.

The chain carries TRBV2 and TRBJ2-3; TRBD2 matches at 9 bases. With 7 bases clipped from V and 8 bases from J, the junction kept 10 bases outside the gene matches. There are 14 residues in the CDR3. Germline CDR1 reads SNHLY; CDR2 reads FYNNEI. CDR3 region: CASTEAGGRVTQYF. DNA for the CDR3: TGTGCCAGCACGGAGGCGGGGGGGCGCGTTACGCAGTATTTT.

The chain employs TRBV6-2 or TRBV6-3 and TRBJ2-2; D may be TRBD2 (6 bases). The germline gives CDR1 MNHEY, CDR2 SVGEGT. V was pared by 6 bases and J by 4 bases, with 9 bases between. The CDR3 runs 13 residues. CDR3 loop: CASSPRGTGELFF. The CDR3, as DNA: TGTGCCAGCAGCCCGCGGGGCACCGGGGAGCTGTTTTTT.

The chain has TRBV6-5 and TRBJ1-1; no definite D call. Per the germline V gene, CDR1 is MNHEY and CDR2 is SVGAGI. CDR3 length: 13 amino acids. The germline V and J ends were trimmed by 0 bases and 6 bases, with 8 bases remaining between them. The CDR3 protein is CASSYSLFAEAFF. CDR3 bases: TGTGCCAGCAGTTACTCGTTGTTCGCTGAAGCTTTCTTT.